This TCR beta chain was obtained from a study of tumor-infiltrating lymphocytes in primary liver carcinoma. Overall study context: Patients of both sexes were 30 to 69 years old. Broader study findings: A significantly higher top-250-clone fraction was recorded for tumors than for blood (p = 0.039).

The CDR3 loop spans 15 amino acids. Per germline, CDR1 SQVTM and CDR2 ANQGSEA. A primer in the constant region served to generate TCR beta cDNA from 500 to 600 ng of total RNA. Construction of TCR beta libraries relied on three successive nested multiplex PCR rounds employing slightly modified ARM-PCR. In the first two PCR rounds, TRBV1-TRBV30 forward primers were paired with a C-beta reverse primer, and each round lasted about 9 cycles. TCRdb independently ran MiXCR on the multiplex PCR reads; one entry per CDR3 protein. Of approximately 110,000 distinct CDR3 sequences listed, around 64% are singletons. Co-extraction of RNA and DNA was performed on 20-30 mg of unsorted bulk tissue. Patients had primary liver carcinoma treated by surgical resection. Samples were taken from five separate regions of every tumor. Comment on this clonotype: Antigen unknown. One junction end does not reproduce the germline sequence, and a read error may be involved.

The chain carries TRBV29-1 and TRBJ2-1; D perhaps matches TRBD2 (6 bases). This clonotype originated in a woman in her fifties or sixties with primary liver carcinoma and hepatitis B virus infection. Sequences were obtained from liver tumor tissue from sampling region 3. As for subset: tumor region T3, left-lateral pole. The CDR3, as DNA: TGCAGTGTTGGGGTGTCTAGCGCAACGTACAATGAGCAGTTCTTC. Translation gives CSVGVSSATYNEQFF.